This TCR beta chain appears in the sequencing data of a study of blood T cell repertoires in COVID-19. Study information: Researchers got acute and convalescent COVID-19 samples from the United States, Italy and Spain. PBMCs, B-cell-depleted T cells, or T cells were the source of the cDNA or gDNA that made up the material.

In the original processing: Nucleated cell counts were estimated from reference gene primer amplification. TCRdb's table, derived via immunoSEQ multiplex PCR, lists solely in-frame clones and lacks some. The D gene and trimming were derived from the DNA, and the V and J assignments and clone size from that table. The sample records 450,000 or so clones, 89% being singletons. Followed longitudinally, the Seattle patients had been enrolled during active infection. Sequenced input: peripheral blood. This TCR derives from a man younger than 30 with COVID-19, enrolled during active disease.

CDR3 in DNA: TGTGCCAGCAGCCGGGGGACTAGCGGGACCCTCTCCTACAATGAGCAGTTCTTC. Translated: CASSRGTSGTLSYNEQFF. The V and J genes are TRBV7-9 and TRBJ2-1; the match to TRBD2 covers 13 bases. The CDR3 runs to 18 residues. Trimming cost V 5 bases and J 0 bases; bases outside gene matches: 7. Germline V gene sequence: CDR1 SEHNR, CDR2 FQNEAQ (reference sequence).